Sequencing of this T cell receptor (beta chain) was carried out in a study of cytomegalovirus exposure and HLA in healthy donors. Study-wide background: From donors who were HLA-typed, an early data release held about 85 million unique TCRs. General observations from the study: Accurate HLA-A and HLA-B prediction from TCR beta sequences was reported for most subjects. Earlier analysis found most TCR beta V segments productive about 87% or about 30% of the time. The authors later linked a missense DCLRE1C variant to TCR beta V- and J-gene trimming.

To note about this clone: Its antigen is still unknown.

Vbeta (60) and Jbeta (13) primers were used in the PCR. Produced via immunoSEQ multiplex PCR; TCRdb's table is partial and in-frame only. This sample has about 160,000 clones, with more than 65% found just once. The germline V gene has CDR1 GTSNPN and CDR2 SVGIG (reference sequence). V lost 4 bases and J lost 9; bases outside the gene matches: 10. This CDR3 contains 13 residues. The sequence derives from a man under 40 in good health and CMV-seronegative. Sequencing was carried out using PBMCs. J is TRBJ2-5 and V is TRBV30; 8 positions match TRBD2. The CDR3 here is CAWTGTRIQAQYF. The CDR3 DNA reads as TGTGCCTGGACCGGGACTAGAATTCAGGCCCAGTACTTC.